What follows describes a single T cell receptor beta chain. V lost 4 bases and J lost 4; bases outside the gene matches: 8. The germline CDR1 and CDR2 sequences are SGHRS and YFSETQ. This CDR3 is built from 15 residues. Method: immunoSEQ multiplex PCR; TCRdb's copy keeps in-frame clones and lacks some. The repertoire includes 100,000 to 150,000 clones, more than 75% of them detected once, and less than 2% sits in the top ten. This sample stems from a study of blood T cell repertoires in COVID-19. Background on the study: Acute and convalescent COVID-19 specimens originated in the United States, Italy and Spain. The cDNA or gDNA used as material had been derived from T cells, B-cell-depleted T cells, or PBMCs.

The sequenced material came from peripheral blood. The rearrangement joins TRBV5-1 to TRBJ2-1; 7 bases fit TRBD1. This sequence originates from a human donor in a cohort sampled during active COVID-19. The CDR3 bases are TGCGCCAGCAGCCGTTCCGGGACAGAGTACAATGAGCAGTTCTTC. Protein sequence: CASSRSGTEYNEQFF.